The 27 T cell receptor beta chains below come from one sample, sequenced in a study of cytomegalovirus exposure and HLA in healthy donors. Researchers ran the PCR with 60 Vbeta and 13 Jbeta primers. Assay: immunoSEQ multiplex PCR; the TCRdb copy retains only in-frame clones and omits some. The table includes 150,000 to 200,000 clones, about 77% detected once. Sequencing was performed on PBMCs. The receptors shown here come from a woman between 40 and 55 years old in good health and CMV-seropositive.

The V and J genes are TRBV5-1 and TRBJ1-6; 11 nucleotides agree with TRBD1. CDR3 size: 15 residues. Germline CDR1 and CDR2: SGHRS and YFSETQ. With V trimmed by 4 bases and J by 7 bases, 4 bases remained unmatched. CDR3 DNA: TGCGCCAGCAGCCCGGGGACAGGGGGGAATTCACCCCTCCACTTT. It yields the protein CASSPGTGGNSPLHF.

V usage is TRBV5-6 and J usage is TRBJ2-2; 8 nucleotides line up with TRBD2. This CDR3 spans 16 amino acids. V lost 1 base, J lost 7 bases, and 9 bases stayed unmatched. Germline V CDR1 and CDR2: SGHDT, YYEEEE. This CDR3 reads CASSLSSGRKGGELFF. The DNA for the CDR3 is TGTGCCAGCAGCTTGAGCAGCGGGAGAAAGGGCGGGGAGCTGTTTTTT.

The rearrangement joins TRBV19 to TRBJ2-6; D may be TRBD1 (5 bases). The ends were cut back, 3 bases at V and 0 bases at J, with 15 bases in the middle. CDR1 LNHDA and CDR2 SQIVND come from the germline V gene (reference sequence). This CDR3 contains 18 residues. The CDR3 sequence: CASSIGPGLSSGANVLTF. The CDR3 DNA is TGTGCCAGTAGTATTGGGCCAGGGCTTTCCTCTGGGGCCAACGTCCTGACTTTC.

This clone came up a few times. The chain carries TRBV19 and TRBJ2-7; 9 bases are shared with TRBD1. The germline V gene encodes CDR1 LNHDA and CDR2 SQIVND (reference sequence). Germline trimming cut 4 bases from V and 5 bases from J; bases unmatched to any gene: 6. The length of the CDR3 is 14 residues. The CDR3 loop is CASSKGQGENEQYF. As DNA, the CDR3 is TGTGCCAGTAGTAAGGGACAGGGAGAGAACGAGCAGTACTTC. The variable domain in full, completed from reference TRBV19 and TRBJ2-7, reads DGGITQSPKYLFRKEGQNVTLSCEQNLNHDAMYWYRQDPGQGLRLIYYSQIVNDFQKGDIAEGYSVSREKKESFPLTVTSAQKNPTAFYLCASSKGQGENEQYFGPGTRLTVT.

The J gene is TRBJ2-7, the V gene TRBV7-2; 7 positions agree with TRBD2. The J segment lost 5 bases and the V segment lost 1 base, leaving 8 bases of the junction unmatched. The germline gives CDR1 SGHTA, CDR2 FQGNSA. This CDR3 contains 15 residues. DNA of the CDR3: TGTGCCAGCAGCTTAGTTCAGGGAGGGCACGACGAGCAGTACTTC. Protein: CASSLVQGGHDEQYF.

The chain carries TRBV6-1 and TRBJ2-4, with D maybe TRBD2 (6 bases). The CDR3 is 16 amino acids. Germline lookup yields CDR1 MNHNS and CDR2 SASEGT. V lost 0 bases and J 3 bases, leaving 12 bases between the germline ends. The CDR3 DNA reads as TGTGCCAGCAGTGAAGCTGGAGGGAATGGCAAAAACATTCAGTACTTC. Protein product: CASSEAGGNGKNIQYF.

This clone was counted once. The chain combines TRBV5-5 with TRBJ2-3; possible D gene TRBD1, 5 bases. Germline assignment: CDR1 SGHKS and CDR2 YYEKEE (reference sequence). V lost 4 bases and J 4 bases, leaving 13 bases between the germline ends. The CDR3 spans 14 residues. CDR3 sequence: CASSPTSGPDTQYF. The CDR3 nucleotides read TGTGCCAGCAGCCCTACATCAGGGCCAGATACGCAGTATTTT.

V is TRBV6-5 and J is TRBJ1-5, with a weak D call TRBD1 (5 bases). This CDR3 contains 16 residues. Trimming pared 3 bases from V and 2 bases from J, leaving 14 bases between. Per germline, CDR1 MNHEY and CDR2 SVGAGI. CDR3 bases: TGTGCCAGCAGTTATACTACAGGAGAAGGCAATCAGCCCCAGCATTTT. It encodes CASSYTTGEGNQPQHF.

CDR3: CASSYLENTQYF. CDR3 nucleotides: TGTGCCAGCAGTTACCTAGAGAATACGCAGTATTTT. The rearrangement joins TRBV6-6 to TRBJ2-3; D not resolved. The CDR3 runs to 12 residues. The germline V gene has CDR1 MNHNY and CDR2 SVGAGI (reference sequence). Trimming cost V 2 bases and J 7 bases, with 7 bases left between them.

This clone was counted between two and nine times. V gene TRBV6-5 combines with J gene TRBJ2-7; D is ambiguous. The V and J ends lost 4 bases and 4 bases respectively, with 14 bases between them. Per germline, CDR1 MNHEY and CDR2 SVGAGI. The CDR3 totals 14 residues. CDR3 in amino acids: CASSSLPSIYEQYF. The CDR3 nucleotides read TGTGCCAGCAGTTCACTACCGTCGATATACGAGCAGTACTTC.

The chain links TRBV15 to TRBJ2-5, with 8 bases fitting TRBD1. The CDR3 runs 13 residues. Germline V gene sequence: CDR1 LNHNV, CDR2 YYDKDF (reference sequence). Trimming removed 0 bases from V and 11 bases from J; junction bases left unmatched: 5. The DNA for the CDR3 is TGTGCCACCAGCAGAGATCTACAGGGGGTTCAGTACTTC. Its protein is CATSRDLQGVQYF.

The rearrangement links TRBV30 to TRBJ1-6; D is perhaps TRBD1 (5 bases). The V gene's germline CDR1 is GTSNPN and CDR2 SVGIG (reference sequence). CDR3 length: 14 amino acids. Trimming cost V 5 bases and J 8 bases, with 16 bases left between them. The CDR3 DNA reads TGTGCCTGGGCACCAGGGTTAAGGGATTCACCCCTCCACTTT. It yields the protein CAWAPGLRDSPLHF.

This chain uses TRBV7-2 with TRBJ2-3; TRBD1 matches 11 bases. The CDR3 sequence is 15 residues long. Trimming at V came to 4 bases and at J to 3 bases, leaving 3 bases not matched to a gene. Germline assignment: CDR1 SGHTA and CDR2 FQGNSA. This CDR3 reads CASSWDRGFTDTQYF. DNA for the CDR3: TGTGCCAGCAGCTGGGACAGGGGGTTTACAGATACGCAGTATTTT.

The table lists this clone with a few counts. The chain is built from TRBV28 and TRBJ1-2; D unresolved. V was trimmed by 6 bases and J by 4 bases, leaving 12 bases between them. CDR3 size: 13 residues. The germline V gene has CDR1 MDHEN and CDR2 SYDVKM. The CDR3 region is CASRSTATYGYTF. The CDR3 coding sequence is TGTGCCAGCAGGTCTACAGCAACCTATGGCTACACCTTC.

The J gene is TRBJ2-3, the V gene TRBV7-2, with TRBD2 identical over 11 bases. The germline V gene has CDR1 SGHTA and CDR2 FQGNSA. J gave up 4 bases and V 2 bases, and 11 bases lay outside the gene matches. The CDR3 spans 18 residues. The chain's CDR3 is CASSLNRASGGFPDTQYF. The CDR3 DNA sequence: TGTGCCAGCAGCTTAAACCGTGCTAGCGGGGGGTTTCCAGATACGCAGTATTTT.

The chain is built from TRBV5-1 and TRBJ2-5; the D gene is possibly TRBD1 (6 bases). V shed 2 bases and J shed 5 bases, with 10 bases lying between them. Germline CDR1 is SGHRS and CDR2 is YFSETQ. This CDR3 is 13 amino acids long. The CDR3: CASSFRQGETQYF. CDR3 nucleotides: TGCGCCAGCAGCTTTCGGCAGGGGGAGACCCAGTACTTC.

The chain carries TRBV7-7 and TRBJ2-7; 15 bases are a match to TRBD2. Trimming at V came to 5 bases and at J to 3 bases, leaving 2 bases not matched to a gene. Germline V gene sequence: CDR1 SSHAT, CDR2 FNYEAQ (reference sequence). This CDR3 region has 15 residues. The CDR3 coding sequence is TGTGCCAGCAGCGCGGGACTAGCGGGAGGCTACGAGCAGTACTTC. Protein sequence: CASSAGLAGGYEQYF.

V and J are TRBV28 and TRBJ1-4; a possible D gene is TRBD1 (6 bases). This CDR3 is 15 amino acids long. Germline CDR1 MDHEN, CDR2 SYDVKM. The V and J ends lost 3 bases and 5 bases respectively, with 13 bases between them. DNA of the CDR3: TGTGCCAGCAGTTTTACGGGACACAGAAATGAAAAACTGTTTTTT. Protein product: CASSFTGHRNEKLFF.

The genes are TRBV5-1 and TRBJ2-7; 10 positions match TRBD2. The junction had 15 bases not matched to a gene; V was cut back by 3 bases and J by 3 bases. The germline gives CDR1 SGHRS, CDR2 YFSETQ. The CDR3 covers 18 residues. In nucleotides, the CDR3 is TGCGCCAGCAGCTCGACACCGCTAGCGGGGGTTACCCTCTACGAGCAGTACTTC. Amino acids: CASSSTPLAGVTLYEQYF.

V usage is TRBV9 and J usage is TRBJ2-3, with a tentative D call TRBD1 (5 bases). V was pared by 4 bases and J by 2 bases, with 17 bases between. CDR1 is SGDLS and CDR2 is YYNGEE in the germline V gene. The CDR3 extends over 16 amino acids. CDR3 loop: CASSPRNRGTTDTQYF. CDR3 nucleotides: TGTGCCAGCAGCCCCCGTAATAGGGGCACCACAGATACGCAGTATTTT. Combining the CDR3 with reference TRBV9 and TRBJ2-3 gives the whole variable domain DSGVTQTPKHLITATGQRVTLRCSPRSGDLSVYWYQQSLDQGLQFLIQYYNGEERAKGNILERFSAQQFPDLHSELNLSSLELGDSALYFCASSPRNRGTTDTQYFGPGTRLTVL.

The V call is TRBV7-2, the J call TRBJ1-6, with D hard to call. Looked up from germline, CDR1 is SGHTA and CDR2 is FQGNSA. V was clipped by 3 bases and J by 0 bases, with 6 bases between them. The CDR3 length is 15 residues. CDR3 nucleotides: TGTGCCAGCAGCTTTGGGAGCTCCTATAATTCACCCCTCCACTTT. Translated, it gives CASSFGSSYNSPLHF.

V and J are TRBV19 and TRBJ2-3; D is ambiguous. The germline V gene has CDR1 LNHDA and CDR2 SQIVND (reference sequence). This CDR3 spans 15 amino acids. V lost 2 bases to trimming and J lost 0 bases, with 9 bases between them. The CDR3 DNA reads as TGTGCCAGTAGTATAAGACATTCTAGCACAGATACGCAGTATTTT. It encodes CASSIRHSSTDTQYF.

This clone was detected once. The J gene is TRBJ2-5, the V gene TRBV2; D gene unclear. Matching the DNA end better, TRBJ2-7 makes the J call doubtful. CDR1 SNHLY and CDR2 FYNNEI come from the germline V gene. This CDR3 is built from 11 residues. Here the CDR3 DNA reads TGTGCCAGCAGGGAAACCTACGAGCAGTACTTC. Amino acids: CASRETYEQYF.

The chain recombines TRBV4-3 with TRBJ2-3; the match to TRBD2 covers 7 bases. The V and J ends lost 0 bases and 6 bases, in that order; junction bases with no gene match: 6. The CDR3 has 15 amino acids. CDR1 LGHNA and CDR2 YSLEER come from the germline V gene. CDR3 nucleotide sequence: TGCGCCAGCAGCCAAGATCGCGGGAGCTCGGATACGCAGTATTTT. This codes for CASSQDRGSSDTQYF.

This clone was seen only a few times. The same CDR3 also results from other DNA sequences found in this sample. The gene calls are TRBV12-5 and TRBJ2-3, with 9 nucleotides matching TRBD1. The length of the CDR3 is 15 residues. The junction had 0 bases not matched to a gene; V was cut back by 1 base and J by 1 base. Germline values: CDR1 LGHNT, CDR2 FRNRAP. As DNA, the CDR3 is TGTGCTAGTGGTTTGGGACAGGGGGGCACAGATACGCAGTATTTT. Its protein product is CASGLGQGGTDTQYF.

The count of this clone is one. This rearrangement joins TRBV4-1 to TRBJ1-2, with 11 nucleotides matching TRBD1. The J segment lost 7 bases and the V segment lost 4 bases, leaving 2 bases of the junction unmatched. The V gene's germline CDR1 is MGHRA and CDR2 YSYEKL. CDR3 length: 13 residues. CDR3 coding DNA: TGCGCCAGCAGCCCGGGGACAGGGGGTGGCTACACCTTC. It yields the protein CASSPGTGGGYTF.

As DNA, the CDR3 is TGTGCCAGCAGAGCCGGGAGTGAATCCTACGAGCAGTACTTC. Its translation is CASRAGSESYEQYF. This rearrangement joins TRBV11-3 to TRBJ2-7; the D gene is possibly TRBD2 (6 bases). Germline CDR1 SGHNT, CDR2 YENEEA. The germline V and J ends were trimmed by 6 bases and 1 base, with 13 bases remaining between them. This CDR3 comprises 14 residues.